The entry that follows covers one T cell receptor beta chain sequence. Its antigen is undetermined. This specimen belongs to a study of cytomegalovirus exposure and HLA in healthy donors. General study points: In vitro work confirmed that three CMV-associated chains recognize CMV antigens. 87-base-pair reads could not separate some V segments, including TRBV6-2 and TRBV6-3.

The PCR made use of 60 Vbeta and 13 Jbeta primers. Only in-frame clones appear in the TCRdb table, and some are missing; sequencing was by immunoSEQ multiplex PCR. The repertoire shows more than 100,000 clones; the top ten hold around 3.2%. CDR1 is SGDLS and CDR2 is YYNGEE in the germline V gene. The CDR3 has 14 residues. V lost 3 bases and J lost 3; bases outside the gene matches: 2. Sequenced: PBMCs. This clonotype was obtained from a man aged 35 to 55 in good health and CMV-seronegative. The chain links TRBV9 to TRBJ2-3, with 9 bases matching TRBD1. As DNA, the CDR3 is TGTGCCAGCAGCGCCGGACAGGGGACAGATACGCAGTATTTT. Its translation is CASSAGQGTDTQYF. The variable domain in full, with the rest retrieved from reference TRBV9 and TRBJ2-3, is DSGVTQTPKHLITATGQRVTLRCSPRSGDLSVYWYQQSLDQGLQFLIQYYNGEERAKGNILERFSAQQFPDLHSELNLSSLELGDSALYFCASSAGQGTDTQYFGPGTRLTVL.